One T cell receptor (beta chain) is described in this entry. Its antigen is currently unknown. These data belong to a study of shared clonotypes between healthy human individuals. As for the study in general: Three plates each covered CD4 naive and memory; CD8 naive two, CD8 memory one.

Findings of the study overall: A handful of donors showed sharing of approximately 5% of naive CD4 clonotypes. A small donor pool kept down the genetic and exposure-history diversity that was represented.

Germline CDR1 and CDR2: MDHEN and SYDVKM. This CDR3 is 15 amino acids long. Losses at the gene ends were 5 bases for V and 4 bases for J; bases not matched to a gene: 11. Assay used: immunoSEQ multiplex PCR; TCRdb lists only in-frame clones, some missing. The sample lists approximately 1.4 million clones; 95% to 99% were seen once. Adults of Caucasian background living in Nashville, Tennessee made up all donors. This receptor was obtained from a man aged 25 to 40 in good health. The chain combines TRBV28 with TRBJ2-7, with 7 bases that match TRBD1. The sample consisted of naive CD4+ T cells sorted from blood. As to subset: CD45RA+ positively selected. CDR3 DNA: TGTGCCAGCAGTCCAACCGGGACAGCCCAATACGAGCAGTACTTC. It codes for CASSPTGTAQYEQYF. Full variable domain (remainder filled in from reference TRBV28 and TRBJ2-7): DVKVTQSSRYLVKRTGEKVFLECVQDMDHENMFWYRQDPGLGLRLIYFSYDVKMKEKGDIPEGYSVSREKKERFSLILESASTNQTSMYLCASSPTGTAQYEQYFGPGTRLTVT.